This paragraph reports one T cell receptor (beta chain). Its antigen has not been determined. This sample stems from a study of T cells expressing NK-cell markers (TCRdb year 2020). Regarding the research as a whole: TCR beta-chain repertoires were profiled in sorted CD3+CD56+NKG2C+, CD3+CD56+NKG2C- and CD3+CD56-NKG2C+ T-cell subsets from fewer than 10 donors. Of the eight sequenced donors, seven were found to be HCMV-seropositive and one was found to be HCMV-seronegative. All eight donors whose samples were sequenced were randomly selected healthy volunteers, three of them men and five women. The libraries were sequenced on Illumina HiSeq 2000/2500, MiSeq or NextSeq, producing 2 x 150 bp reads. Overall results and qualifications from the work: Whether the expanded NKG2C-expressing T cell clones were specific for HCMV antigens remained unclear. In six donors, the dominant CD3+CD56+NKG2C+ clonotypes were among the top 10 CD8+ clonotypes and accounted for about 1.0-7.5% of CD8+ T cells. Those dominant clonotypes were again the most abundant among CD3+CD56-NKG2C+ cells in a handful of donors, at roughly 25-60.1%.

The reads were generated on an Illumina HiSeq 2000. TCR beta cDNA libraries were prepared using 5'RACE template switching, which introduced a universal primer site and unique molecular identifiers. cDNA synthesis was primed from the TCR beta constant segment and was followed by two successive PCR amplification steps. The authors processed their data as follows. MIGEC was used to demultiplex reads and group the reads by UMI, and MiTCR was used to assemble and quantify clonotypes. To exclude erroneous sequences, only TCR cDNA sequences supported by at least two reads were retained. The tcR package was used for downstream repertoire analysis, and clonotypes were matched between fractions using CDR3 nucleotide sequence together with V segment. VDJmatch was used to annotate antigen specificity against VDJdb, with one amino acid substitution in CDR3 allowed. TCRdb reprocessed the raw reads; every CDR3 protein sequence is a single record, and DNA is not supplied. The V and J calls were not made by the authors but by TCRdb's processing. The record for this sample contains 300,000 to 450,000 distinct CDR3 sequences. Under 6.5% of the sample comes from the top ten.

A commercial ELISA kit detecting HCMV-specific IgG in serum was used to determine HCMV serostatus. Peripheral blood mononuclear cells were isolated from blood by Ficoll density gradient centrifugation. Taken from cysteine to phenylalanine, the CDR3 has 14 residues. No coding sequence is recorded. CDR1 and CDR2 are drawn from the germline V gene: SGHTA, FQGNSA. The clonotype was recovered from a man aged 18 to 69 in good health. The chain links TRBV7-2 with TRBJ2-3. Sequencing was done on a sample of blood T cells: a sorted CD56 or NKG2C T cell subset, CD4+ or CD8+ T cells, or bulk PBMC T cells (not recorded which). The CDR3 region: CASSQSSTMGTQYF.